What follows are 18 T cell receptor beta chains derived from one specimen sequenced in a study of cytomegalovirus exposure and HLA in healthy donors. The primer mix had 60 Vbeta and 13 Jbeta primers. Assay used: immunoSEQ multiplex PCR; TCRdb lists only in-frame clones, some missing. Altogether roughly 130,000 clones are present, more than 60% being singletons, with the ten largest covering about 2.1%. The sample comprised PBMCs. All receptors derive from a woman aged 40 to 50 in good health and CMV-seropositive.

V and J are TRBV15 and TRBJ2-7, with 9 bases fitting TRBD1. CDR3 length: 16 residues. V lost 1 base and J lost 1; bases outside the gene matches: 5. Germline V lookup: CDR1 LNHNV, CDR2 YYDKDF (reference sequence). CDR3 bases: TGTGCCACCAGCAGAGGGACGGGACAGGGATCCTACGAGCAGTACTTC. The encoded protein is CATSRGTGQGSYEQYF.

The chain uses TRBV28 and TRBJ1-4; 11 nucleotides align to TRBD1. This CDR3 contains 15 residues. V lost 5 bases and J lost 8; bases outside the gene matches: 7. Germline lookup yields CDR1 MDHEN and CDR2 SYDVKM. In DNA, the CDR3 is TGTGCCAGCAGTCGGGAGGACAGGGGGCAAGAAAAACTGTTTTTT. Its protein product is CASSREDRGQEKLFF.

This clone is a singleton in its sample. The DNA for the CDR3 is TGTGCCAGCAGTGATGCGGGACAGGGCTTCGATGAGCAGTTCTTC. It encodes CASSDAGQGFDEQFF. The rearrangement joins TRBV2 to TRBJ2-1; 9 nucleotides line up with TRBD1. The CDR3 loop spans 15 amino acids. Losses at the gene ends were 3 bases for V and 8 bases for J; bases not matched to a gene: 8. CDR1 and CDR2 (germline): SNHLY, FYNNEI. The whole variable domain, remainder taken from reference TRBV2 and TRBJ2-1, is EPEVTQTPSHQVTQMGQEVILRCVPISNHLYFYWYRQILGQKVEFLVSFYNNEISEKSEIFDDQFSVERPDGSNFTLKIRSTKLEDSAMYFCASSDAGQGFDEQFFGPGTRLTVL.

The rearrangement joins TRBV11-2 to TRBJ1-4, with unresolved D. The CDR3 is made up of 12 amino acids. Trimming cost V 3 bases and J 8 bases, with 7 bases left between them. Germline CDR1 and CDR2: SGHAT and FQNNGV. DNA for the CDR3: TGTGCCAGCAGCTTCCCCGGGGAAAAACTGTTTTTT. Its protein is CASSFPGEKLFF.

The chain uses TRBV20-1 and TRBJ1-1; D remains unclear. The V gene's germline CDR1 is DFQATT and CDR2 SNEGSKA (reference sequence). CDR3 size: 11 residues. The CDR3 here is CVEAGNTEAFF. The CDR3 bases are TGCGTTGAGGCGGGGAACACTGAAGCTTTCTTT.

This clone has just one count. CDR3 sequence: CASSSALVRDRNTEAFF. As DNA, the CDR3 is TGTGCCAGCAGCTCAGCGTTGGTGCGGGATAGGAACACTGAAGCTTTCTTT. The chain employs TRBV7-8 and TRBJ1-1; D unresolved. CDR3 size: 17 residues. Germline V CDR1 and CDR2: SGHVS, FQNEAQ. V lost 4 bases, J lost 1 base, and 19 bases lay in between.

This clone was recorded only once. The chain couples TRBV5-6 to TRBJ1-4; 7 bases are a match to TRBD1. Germline-derived CDR1 and CDR2 are SGHDT and YYEEEE. The length of the CDR3 is 15 residues. The V gene end was trimmed by 4 bases and the J gene end by 7 bases; junction bases not matched to a gene: 10. The CDR3 bases are TGTGCCAGCAGCCTTCGACAGGGCTCGATTGAAAAACTGTTTTTT. Its translation is CASSLRQGSIEKLFF.

Worth noting for this clone: This sample includes further DNA sequences coding for the same CDR3. V and J are TRBV19 and TRBJ2-3, with 12 bases aligning to TRBD2. Germline CDR1 is LNHDA and CDR2 is SQIVND (reference sequence). The J segment lost 2 bases and the V segment lost 7 bases, leaving 4 bases of the junction unmatched. The CDR3 spans 15 residues. CDR3 amino acids: CASKRLAGATDTQYF. In nucleotides, the CDR3 is TGTGCCAGTAAACGACTAGCGGGAGCCACAGATACGCAGTATTTT.

The V and J genes are TRBV7-9 and TRBJ1-1; 8 bases are a match to TRBD1. In germline, CDR1 is SEHNR, CDR2 FQNEAQ (reference sequence). The CDR3 runs to 15 residues. With 3 bases clipped from V and 5 bases from J, the junction kept 8 bases outside the gene matches. The CDR3 region has the DNA TGTGCCAGCAGCTTGATACAGGGGGAGGGGACTGAAGCTTTCTTT. It yields the protein CASSLIQGEGTEAFF.

The chain couples TRBV28 to TRBJ2-7, with D possibly being TRBD2 (6 bases). Germline V gives CDR1 MDHEN, CDR2 SYDVKM. The CDR3 has 15 residues. V was pared by 6 bases and J by 2 bases, with 17 bases between. The CDR3 reads CASSRWGDGTYEQYF. The CDR3 DNA sequence: TGTGCCAGCAGCCGATGGGGGGACGGGACCTACGAGCAGTACTTC.

This clone was counted once. The V gene is TRBV25-1, the J gene TRBJ2-1; 8 nucleotides match TRBD2. CDR1 is MGHDK and CDR2 is SYGVNS in the germline V gene. Trimming at V came to 2 bases and at J to 3 bases, leaving 6 bases not matched to a gene. The CDR3 is made up of 16 amino acids. In nucleotides, the CDR3 is TGTGCCAGCAGTGAAGCCGGGGGGGGCCTCTACAATGAGCAGTTCTTC. Its protein product is CASSEAGGGLYNEQFF.

This chain links TRBV5-6 with TRBJ1-4, with D hard to call. Germline CDR1 reads SGHDT; CDR2 reads YYEEEE. The CDR3 runs 14 residues. V lost 2 bases and J lost 8, with 13 bases in between. The CDR3 nucleotides read TGTGCCAGCAGCTTATCGGGGATTGGGGAAAAACTGTTTTTT. This sequence encodes CASSLSGIGEKLFF. Using reference TRBV5-6 and TRBJ1-4 for the parts outside the CDR3, the full variable domain is DAGVTQSPTHLIKTRGQQVTLRCSPKSGHDTVSWYQQALGQGPQFIFQYYEEEERQRGNFPDRFSGHQFPNYSSELNVNALLLGDSALYLCASSLSGIGEKLFFGSGTQLSVL.

This clone was seen more than once but under ten times. The chain recombines TRBV5-6 with TRBJ1-1; perhaps TRBD1 as D (6 bases). The germline CDR1 and CDR2 sequences are SGHDT and YYEEEE. The CDR3 length is 17 residues. Trimming pared 1 base from V and 5 bases from J, leaving 21 bases between. DNA for the CDR3: TGTGCCAGCAGCTTGTACGCTAAGGGGGAGAGGTGGACTGAAGCTTTCTTT. It yields the protein CASSLYAKGERWTEAFF.

This clone was counted between two and nine times. CDR3 protein: CASRPGHNTDTQYF. CDR3 nucleotides: TGTGCCAGTCGACCTGGACACAACACAGATACGCAGTATTTT. The V gene is TRBV28, the J gene TRBJ2-3, with D perhaps matching TRBD1 (5 bases). The CDR3 runs to 14 residues. Germline V gives CDR1 MDHEN, CDR2 SYDVKM. The germline V and J ends were trimmed by 9 bases and 2 bases, with 15 bases remaining between them.

This chain uses TRBV27 with TRBJ2-3; maybe TRBD1 (6 bases). The germline V gene has CDR1 MNHEY and CDR2 SMNVEV (reference sequence). The CDR3 is made up of 12 amino acids. Trimming stripped 6 bases from V and 10 bases from J, with 14 bases between. The CDR3 protein is CASRPQGGPQYF. CDR3 DNA: TGTGCCAGCAGACCACAGGGCGGTCCGCAGTATTTT.

V and J are TRBV18 and TRBJ1-5; a possible D gene is TRBD1 (5 bases). CDR1 and CDR2 (germline): KGHSH, LQKENI. The V gene lost 3 bases and the J gene lost 6 bases, with 18 bases spanning the gap. The CDR3 contains 16 residues. CDR3 protein: CASSPAGRVGGQPQHF. The CDR3 DNA follows: TGTGCCAGCTCACCTGCAGGGAGGGTTGGTGGTCAGCCCCAGCATTTT.

The chain links TRBV5-1 to TRBJ2-7, with a tentative D call TRBD2 (6 bases). Germline-derived CDR1 and CDR2 are SGHRS and YFSETQ. CDR3 length: 16 residues. Trimming shortened V by 4 bases and J by 3 bases, and 20 bases separated the two germline ends. Written as DNA, the CDR3 is TGCGCCAGCAGCGGAGGGGACTTCCTGATGGGCTACGAGCAGTACTTC. Amino acids: CASSGGDFLMGYEQYF. Using reference TRBV5-1 and TRBJ2-7 for the parts outside the CDR3, the full variable domain is KAGVTQTPRYLIKTRGQQVTLSCSPISGHRSVSWYQQTPGQGLQFLFEYFSETQRNKGNFPGRFSGRQFSNSRSEMNVSTLELGDSALYLCASSGGDFLMGYEQYFGPGTRLTVT.

This clone occurred once. The rearrangement joins TRBV2 to TRBJ2-5; perhaps TRBD2 as D (5 bases). The CDR3 extends over 12 amino acids. Germline lookup yields CDR1 SNHLY and CDR2 FYNNEI. Trimming shortened V by 4 bases and J by 6 bases, and 9 bases separated the two germline ends. The CDR3 is CASSGGFQTQYF. The CDR3 DNA sequence: TGTGCCAGCAGTGGAGGGTTCCAGACCCAGTACTTC.